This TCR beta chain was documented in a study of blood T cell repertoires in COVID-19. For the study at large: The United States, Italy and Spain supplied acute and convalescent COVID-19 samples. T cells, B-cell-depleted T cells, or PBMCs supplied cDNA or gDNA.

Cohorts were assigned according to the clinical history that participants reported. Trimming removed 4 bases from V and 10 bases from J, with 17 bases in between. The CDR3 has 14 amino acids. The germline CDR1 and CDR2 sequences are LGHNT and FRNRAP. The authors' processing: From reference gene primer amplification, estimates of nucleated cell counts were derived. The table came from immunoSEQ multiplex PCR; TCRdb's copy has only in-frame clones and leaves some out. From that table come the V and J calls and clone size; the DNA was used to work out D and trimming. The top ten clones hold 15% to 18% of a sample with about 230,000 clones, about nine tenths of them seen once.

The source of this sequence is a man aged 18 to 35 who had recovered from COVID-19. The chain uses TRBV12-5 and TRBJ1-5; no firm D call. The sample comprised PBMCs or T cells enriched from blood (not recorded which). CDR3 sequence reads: CASGSSGYGHPQHF. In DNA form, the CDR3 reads TGTGCTAGTGGTTCGTCGGGATACGGGCACCCCCAGCATTTT.